The sample holds a few counts of the clone carrying this T cell receptor (beta chain). The repertoire was sequenced with immunoSEQ multiplex PCR; TCRdb's copy has only in-frame clones and lacks some. The sample consists of almost 400,000 clones, around 89% of them appearing once. This sample is part of a study of Ad26.COV2.S vaccination and SARS-CoV-2 variants. As for the study in general: COV1001, an Ad26.COV2.S trial, supplied this vaccine-arm donor. Ad26.COV2.S shots went into the muscle once or twice, 56 days apart.

Treatment indicated: 19 received Ad26.COV2.S at low or high dose, single or two shots; 5 received placebo; per-sample allocation not given. Day 63 after the first injection of vaccine or placebo was the sampling time. Built on an Ad26 vector, the vaccine expressed Wuhan-strain SARS-CoV-2 spike. Trimming removed 7 bases at V and 7 bases at J, with 20 bases between. CDR1 and CDR2 (germline): MNHEY, SVGAGI. The CDR3 totals 14 residues. The chain combines TRBV6-5 with TRBJ2-7; TRBD2 is a possible D gene (8 bases). The sequence was obtained from a person aged 18 to 59 who received the Ad26.COV2.S COVID-19 vaccine or a placebo. The source was peripheral blood, collected in a trial of Ad26.COV2.S vaccine versus placebo. The CDR3 here is CASISGGGAGEQYF. For the CDR3, the DNA is TGTGCCAGCATCTCGGGAGGGGGCGCGGGTGAGCAGTACTTC.